The text below deals with one T cell receptor (beta chain). This record comes from a study of cytomegalovirus exposure and HLA in healthy donors. Germline CDR1 reads SGHRS; CDR2 reads YFSETQ. V shed 4 bases, J shed 4 bases, and the junction held 7 bases outside the gene matches. The CDR3 is 15 amino acids. PCR involved 60 Vbeta and 13 Jbeta primers. Libraries were prepared by immunoSEQ multiplex PCR; TCRdb keeps only in-frame clonotypes and omits some of them. Among 100,000 or so clones listed, about three fifths were seen once. The receptor was isolated from a woman between 25 and 40 years old in good health and CMV-seropositive. Sequenced: PBMCs. The chain joins TRBV5-1 to TRBJ1-2, with 10 bases lining up with TRBD1. Here the CDR3 DNA reads TGCGCCAGCAGCCCGGACAGGGGGGGTTTCTATGGCTACACCTTC. Translated, it gives CASSPDRGGFYGYTF.